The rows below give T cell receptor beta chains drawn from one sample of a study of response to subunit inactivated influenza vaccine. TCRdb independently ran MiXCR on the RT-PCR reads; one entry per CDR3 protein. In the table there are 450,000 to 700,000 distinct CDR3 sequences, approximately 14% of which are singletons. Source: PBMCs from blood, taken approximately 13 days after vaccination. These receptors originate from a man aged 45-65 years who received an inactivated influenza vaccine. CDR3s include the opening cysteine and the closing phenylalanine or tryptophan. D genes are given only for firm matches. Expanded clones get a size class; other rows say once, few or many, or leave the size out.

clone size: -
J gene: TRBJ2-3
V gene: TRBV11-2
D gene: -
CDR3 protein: CASRSPGRRDTQYF
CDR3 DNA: TGTGCCAGCAGATCTCCGGGGAGAAGAGATACGCAGTATTTT

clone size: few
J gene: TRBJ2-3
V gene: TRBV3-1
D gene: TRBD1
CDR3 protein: CASSQDYGDRVTDTQYF
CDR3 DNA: TGTGCCAGCAGCCAAGATTATGGGGACAGGGTCACAGATACGCAGTATTTT

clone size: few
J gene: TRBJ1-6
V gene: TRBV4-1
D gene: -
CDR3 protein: CASSQGWYDRTLHF
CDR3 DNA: TGCGCCAGCAGCCAAGGGTGGTACGACAGGACCCTCCACTTT

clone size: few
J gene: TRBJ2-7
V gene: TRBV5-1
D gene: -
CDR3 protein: CASSLAPHEQYF
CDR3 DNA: TGCGCCAGCAGCTTGGCTCCCCACGAGCAGTACTTC

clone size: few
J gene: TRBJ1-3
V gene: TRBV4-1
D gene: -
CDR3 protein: CASSPGQFGNTIYF
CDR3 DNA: TGCGCCAGCAGCCCCGGACAGTTCGGAAACACCATATATTTT

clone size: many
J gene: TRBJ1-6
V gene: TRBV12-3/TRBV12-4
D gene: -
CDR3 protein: CASSLGGGNSPLHF
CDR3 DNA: TGTGCCAGCTCCCTGGGGGGAGGCAATTCACCCCTCCACTTT

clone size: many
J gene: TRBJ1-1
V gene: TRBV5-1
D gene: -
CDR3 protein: CASSYVGRNTEAFF
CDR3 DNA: TGCGCCAGCAGCTATGTCGGTCGAAACACTGAAGCTTTCTTT

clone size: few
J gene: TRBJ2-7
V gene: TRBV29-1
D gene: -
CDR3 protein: CSVESVGQGNFNRCEQYF
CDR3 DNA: TGCAGCGTTGAATCGGTAGGGCAGGGTAATTTCAATCGATGCGAGCAGTACTTC

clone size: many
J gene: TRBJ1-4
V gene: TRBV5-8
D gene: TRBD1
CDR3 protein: CASNRDRNEKLFF
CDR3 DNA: TGTGCCAGCAACAGGGACAGAAATGAAAAACTGTTTTTT

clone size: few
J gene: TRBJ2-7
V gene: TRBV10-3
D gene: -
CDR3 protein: CAISDSRGSQAYEQYF
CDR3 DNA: TGTGCCATCAGTGATAGTAGGGGATCCCAAGCCTACGAGCAGTACTTC

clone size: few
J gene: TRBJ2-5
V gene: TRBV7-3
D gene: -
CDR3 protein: CASSSPRQETQYF
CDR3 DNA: TGTGCCAGCAGCTCCCCACGCCAAGAGACCCAGTACTTC

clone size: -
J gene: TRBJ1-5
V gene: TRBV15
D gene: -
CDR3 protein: CATSRDLGGYQPQHF
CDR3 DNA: TGTGCCACCAGCAGAGATTTGGGCGGGTATCAGCCCCAGCATTTT

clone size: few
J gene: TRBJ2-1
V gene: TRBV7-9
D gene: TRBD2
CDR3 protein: CASSSTSWSSYNEQFF
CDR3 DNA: TGTGCCAGCAGCTCGACTAGCTGGAGCTCCTACAATGAGCAGTTCTTC

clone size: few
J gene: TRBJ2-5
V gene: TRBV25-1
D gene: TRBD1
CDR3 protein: CASLDRGETQYF
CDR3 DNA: TGTGCCAGCCTTGACAGGGGGGAGACCCAGTACTTC

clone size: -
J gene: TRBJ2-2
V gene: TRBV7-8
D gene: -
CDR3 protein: CASRKTGGSRTGELFF
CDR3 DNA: TGTGCCAGCAGAAAAACGGGGGGCTCTAGGACCGGGGAGCTGTTTTTT

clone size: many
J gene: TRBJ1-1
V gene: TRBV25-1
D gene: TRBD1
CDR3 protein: CASSAGTGLSEAFF
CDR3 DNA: TGTGCCAGCAGTGCGGGGACAGGGTTGTCTGAAGCTTTCTTT

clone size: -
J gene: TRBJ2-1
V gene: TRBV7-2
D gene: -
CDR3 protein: CASSLEHSTYNEQFF
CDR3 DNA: TGTGCCAGCAGCTTAGAACACTCCACCTACAATGAGCAGTTCTTC

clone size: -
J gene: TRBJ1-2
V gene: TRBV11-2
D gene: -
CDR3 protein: CASSSPRDLSHGYTF
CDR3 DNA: TGTGCCAGCAGCTCCCCCCGGGACTTGAGTCATGGCTACACCTTC

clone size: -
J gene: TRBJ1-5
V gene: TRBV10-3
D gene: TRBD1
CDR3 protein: CAISAGTGNQPQHF
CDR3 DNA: TGTGCCATCAGCGCCGGGACAGGTAATCAGCCCCAGCATTTT

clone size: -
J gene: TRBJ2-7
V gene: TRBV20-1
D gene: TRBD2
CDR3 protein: CSARPTSVLEQYF
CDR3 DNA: TGCAGTGCCCGCCCCACTAGCGTCTTGGAGCAGTACTTC

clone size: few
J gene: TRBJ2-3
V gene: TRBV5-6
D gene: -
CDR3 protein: CASSLAGELTTDTQYF
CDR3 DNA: TGTGCCAGCAGCTTGGCCGGGGAACTTACCACAGATACGCAGTATTTT

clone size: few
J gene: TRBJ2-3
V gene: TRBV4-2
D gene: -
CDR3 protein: CASSQDHAGTTDTQYF
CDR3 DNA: TGTGCCAGCAGCCAAGATCACGCAGGGACCACAGATACGCAGTATTTT

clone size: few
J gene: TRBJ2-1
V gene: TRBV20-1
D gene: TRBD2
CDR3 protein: CSARRLAGGRGEQFF
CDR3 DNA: TGCAGTGCTAGAAGACTAGCGGGAGGCCGAGGTGAGCAGTTCTTC

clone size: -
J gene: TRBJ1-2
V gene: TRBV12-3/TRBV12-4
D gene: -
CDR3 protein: CASTHGTVYGYTF
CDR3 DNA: TGTGCCAGCACCCACGGGACCGTCTATGGCTACACCTTC

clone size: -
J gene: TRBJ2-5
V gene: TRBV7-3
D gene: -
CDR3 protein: CASTLDNRETQYF
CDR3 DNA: TGTGCCAGCACCTTGGACAATCGAGAGACCCAGTACTTC

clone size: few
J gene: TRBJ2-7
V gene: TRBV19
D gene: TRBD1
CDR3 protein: CASSMAGTGAYEQYF
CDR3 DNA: TGTGCCAGTAGTATGGCCGGGACAGGGGCCTACGAGCAGTACTTC

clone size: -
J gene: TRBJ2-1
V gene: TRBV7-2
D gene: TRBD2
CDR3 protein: CASSMTSGTYNEQFF
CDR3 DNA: TGTGCCAGCAGCATGACTAGCGGGACATACAATGAGCAGTTCTTC

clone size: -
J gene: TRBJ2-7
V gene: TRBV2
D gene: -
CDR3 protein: CASTAGTKRHEQYF
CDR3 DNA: TGTGCCAGCACTGCCGGGACAAAGCGCCACGAGCAGTACTTC

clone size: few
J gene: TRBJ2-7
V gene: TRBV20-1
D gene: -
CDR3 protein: CSAGHEGNPYEQYF
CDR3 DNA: TGCAGTGCCGGGCATGAGGGTAACCCCTACGAGCAGTACTTC

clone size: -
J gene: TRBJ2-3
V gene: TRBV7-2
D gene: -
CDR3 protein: CASSLGRSGSTDTQYF
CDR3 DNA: TGTGCCAGCAGCTTAGGCCGTTCAGGGAGCACAGATACGCAGTATTTT

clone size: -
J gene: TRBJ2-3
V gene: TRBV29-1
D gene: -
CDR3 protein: CSVALSTDTQYF
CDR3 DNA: TGCAGCGTAGCGCTCAGCACAGATACGCAGTATTTT

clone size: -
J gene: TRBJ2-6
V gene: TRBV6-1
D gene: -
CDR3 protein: CASSMTDLTNVLTF
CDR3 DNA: TGTGCCAGCAGTATGACAGACCTTACCAACGTCCTGACTTTC

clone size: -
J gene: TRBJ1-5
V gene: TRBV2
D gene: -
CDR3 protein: CASSESYRNNQPQHF
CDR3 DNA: TGTGCCAGCAGTGAATCATACAGAAACAATCAGCCCCAGCATTTT

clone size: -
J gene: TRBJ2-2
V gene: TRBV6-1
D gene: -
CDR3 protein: CASSSPGQPTGELFF
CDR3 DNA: TGTGCCAGCAGCAGTCCGGGACAACCTACCGGGGAGCTGTTTTTT

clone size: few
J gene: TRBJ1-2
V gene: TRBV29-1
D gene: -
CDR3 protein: CSVDTGLNYGYTF
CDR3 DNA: TGCAGCGTTGATACAGGGCTTAACTATGGCTACACCTTC

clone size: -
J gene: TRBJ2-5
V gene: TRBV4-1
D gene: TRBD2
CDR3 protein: CASSPKIRTSGGGIVETQYF
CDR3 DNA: TGCGCCAGCAGCCCCAAGATTCGGACTAGCGGGGGAGGCATAGTGGAGACCCAGTACTTC

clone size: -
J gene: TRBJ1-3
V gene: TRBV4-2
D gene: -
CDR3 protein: CASSQPRGGNSGNTIYF
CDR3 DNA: TGTGCCAGCAGCCAGCCGAGGGGGGGTAACTCTGGAAACACCATATATTTT

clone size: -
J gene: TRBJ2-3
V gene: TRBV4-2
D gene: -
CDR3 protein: CASSQASQGSDTQYF
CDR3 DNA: TGTGCCAGCAGCCAAGCATCTCAGGGGTCAGATACGCAGTATTTT

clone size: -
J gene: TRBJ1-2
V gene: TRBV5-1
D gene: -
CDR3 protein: CASSLVTATNYGYTF
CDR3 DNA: TGCGCCAGCAGCTTGGTAACAGCGACTAACTATGGCTACACCTTC

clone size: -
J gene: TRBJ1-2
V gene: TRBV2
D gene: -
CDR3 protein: CASSEESLGLLLYGYTF
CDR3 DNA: TGTGCCAGCAGTGAGGAATCCCTAGGCCTACTTTTATATGGCTACACCTTC

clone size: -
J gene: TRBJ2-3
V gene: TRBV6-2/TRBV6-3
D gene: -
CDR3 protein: CASSYSNSRGSDTQYF
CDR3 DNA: TGTGCCAGCAGTTACTCGAATTCGAGGGGCTCGGATACGCAGTATTTT

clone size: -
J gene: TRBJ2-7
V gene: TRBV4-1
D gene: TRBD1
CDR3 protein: CASSPSSGTGSHEQYF
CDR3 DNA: TGCGCCAGCAGCCCGAGCTCAGGGACAGGGTCCCACGAGCAGTACTTC

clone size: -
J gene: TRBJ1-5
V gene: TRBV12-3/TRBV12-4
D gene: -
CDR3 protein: CASSLNEGQPQHF
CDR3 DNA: TGTGCCAGCAGTTTAAATGAAGGTCAGCCCCAGCATTTT

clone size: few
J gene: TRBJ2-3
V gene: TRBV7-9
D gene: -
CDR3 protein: CASSLPSASTDTQYF
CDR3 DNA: TGTGCCAGCAGCTTACCGAGCGCAAGCACAGATACGCAGTATTTT

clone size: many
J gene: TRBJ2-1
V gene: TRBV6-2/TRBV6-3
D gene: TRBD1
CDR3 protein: CASRGQAYNEQFF
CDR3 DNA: TGTGCCAGCAGGGGACAGGCCTACAATGAGCAGTTCTTC

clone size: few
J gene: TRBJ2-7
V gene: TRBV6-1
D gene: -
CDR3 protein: CASSPQSSESPRQYF
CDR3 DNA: TGTGCCAGCAGCCCTCAATCCTCGGAAAGCCCCCGGCAGTACTTC

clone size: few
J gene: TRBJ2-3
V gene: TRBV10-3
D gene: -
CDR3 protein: CAIGDSGTQYF
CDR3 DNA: TGTGCCATCGGAGACTCGGGTACGCAGTATTTT

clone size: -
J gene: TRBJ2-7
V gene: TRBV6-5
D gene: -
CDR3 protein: CASSYSQPTYEQYF
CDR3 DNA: TGTGCCAGCAGTTACTCCCAACCCACCTACGAGCAGTACTTC

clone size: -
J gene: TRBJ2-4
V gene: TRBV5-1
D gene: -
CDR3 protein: CASSLESGLAKNIQYF
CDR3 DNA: TGCGCCAGCAGCTTGGAAAGCGGTCTAGCCAAAAACATTCAGTACTTC